The 12 T cell receptor beta chains listed next were all sequenced from one sample in a study of cytomegalovirus exposure and HLA in healthy donors. The primer mix had 60 Vbeta and 13 Jbeta primers. Sequenced by immunoSEQ multiplex PCR; TCRdb stores in-frame clones only, minus some. Found here are under 200,000 clones, less than 80% of them singletons; the top ten hold 0.69%. What was sequenced was PBMCs. These receptors all come from a middle-aged woman in good health and CMV-seronegative.

This clone occurred a few times. This chain connects TRBV27 to TRBJ2-3; 8 bases are a match to TRBD1. Germline V gene sequence: CDR1 MNHEY, CDR2 SMNVEV (reference sequence). The CDR3 is made up of 16 amino acids. V lost 5 bases, J lost 4 bases, and 11 bases stayed unmatched. Here the CDR3 DNA reads TGTGCCAGCAGTAGACAGACAGGGGTTAGCCCAGATACGCAGTATTTT. Encoded protein: CASSRQTGVSPDTQYF.

V gene TRBV14 combines with J gene TRBJ1-1, with a weak D call TRBD1 (5 bases). CDR1 is SGHDN and CDR2 is FVKESK in the germline V gene. The CDR3 extends over 15 amino acids. V was clipped by 2 bases and J by 4 bases, with 14 bases between them. The CDR3 reads CASSQFQGSSTEAFF. In DNA form, the CDR3 reads TGTGCCAGCAGCCAATTTCAGGGCTCCAGCACTGAAGCTTTCTTT.

This clone was counted only a few times. The chain carries TRBV29-1 and TRBJ2-2; weak D call: TRBD2 (5 bases). Looked up from germline, CDR1 is SQVTM and CDR2 is ANQGSEA. CDR3 size: 13 residues. V shed 7 bases and J shed 7 bases, with 16 bases lying between them. The CDR3 DNA is TGCAGCGCCGGGTCCCCGGGGAGCGGGGAGCTGTTTTTT. This encodes CSAGSPGSGELFF.

V gene TRBV9 combines with J gene TRBJ2-5, with 10 positions matching TRBD2. TRBJ2-7 explains the end of the DNA better; the J call may be wrong. Germline V gives CDR1 SGDLS, CDR2 YYNGEE. CDR3 length: 14 residues. The CDR3 spells CASSNPSGGHEQYF. CDR3 nucleotide sequence: TGTGCCAGCAGCAACCCTAGCGGGGGCCACGAGCAGTACTTC.

The gene calls are TRBV28 and TRBJ2-7, with TRBD1 identical over 10 bases. This CDR3 is 12 amino acids long. V gave up 5 bases and J gave up 9 bases; unmatched junction bases: 4. Germline V lookup: CDR1 MDHEN, CDR2 SYDVKM. The CDR3 nucleotides read TGTGCCAGCAGTACCCGGGACAGGGGGCAGTACTTC. Translating gives CASSTRDRGQYF.

V gene TRBV18 combines with J gene TRBJ1-3; 8 nucleotides align to TRBD1. Germline V gives CDR1 KGHSH, CDR2 LQKENI. CDR3 size: 13 residues. After removal of 6 bases from V and 4 bases from J, the junction contained 2 bases not matched to a gene. This chain's CDR3 is CASSRTGGNTIYF. The CDR3 DNA reads TGTGCCAGCTCCCGGACAGGGGGAAACACCATATATTTT. Combining the CDR3 with reference TRBV18 and TRBJ1-3 gives the whole variable domain NAGVMQNPRHLVRRRGQEARLRCSPMKGHSHVYWYRQLPEEGLKFMVYLQKENIIDESGMPKERFSAEFPKEGPSILRIQQVVRGDSAAYFCASSRTGGNTIYFGEGSWLTVV.

This clone showed up just a few times. This chain joins TRBV5-1 and TRBJ2-6, with D possibly being TRBD1 (6 bases). The V gene lost 9 bases and the J gene lost 2 bases, with 12 bases spanning the gap. CDR1 and CDR2 from the germline V gene are SGHRS and YFSETQ. CDR3 size: 14 residues. CDR3 DNA sequence: TGCGCCACCCATACAGGGACTGGGGCCAACGTCCTGACTTTC. It codes for CATHTGTGANVLTF.

The V and J genes are TRBV6-1 and TRBJ1-5; perhaps TRBD1 as D (5 bases). Trimming shortened V by 6 bases and J by 11 bases, and 17 bases separated the two germline ends. Germline-derived CDR1 and CDR2 are MNHNS and SASEGT. The CDR3 covers 13 residues. The CDR3 DNA is TGTGCCAGCAGCCTCGACCCCGTAGGGGCCCAGCATTTT. Its translation is CASSLDPVGAQHF.

This chain connects TRBV6-4 to TRBJ2-1; TRBD2 aligns across 11 bases. CDR1 is MRHNA and CDR2 is SNTAGT in the germline V gene. This CDR3 comprises 15 residues. Trimming took 6 bases from V and 6 from J; bases not matched to a gene: 7. Here the CDR3 reads CASSLGLAGVNEQFF. The CDR3 DNA follows: TGTGCCAGCAGCCTAGGACTAGCGGGCGTCAATGAGCAGTTCTTC.

The genes are TRBV7-8 and TRBJ2-1; maybe TRBD2 (6 bases). This CDR3 has 13 residues. Germline loops: CDR1 SGHVS, CDR2 FQNEAQ. The V and J ends lost 4 bases and 8 bases respectively, with 12 bases between them. The CDR3 region is CASSSAGRDEQFF. DNA of the CDR3: TGTGCCAGCAGCTCTGCGGGGCGGGATGAGCAGTTCTTC.

This clone has more than one count but fewer than ten. This CDR3 is CASSPNQPQHF. The DNA for the CDR3 is TGTGCCAGCAGTCCAAATCAGCCCCAGCATTTT. This chain links TRBV6-6 with TRBJ1-5; D is unclear. The germline CDR1 and CDR2 sequences are MNHNY and SVGAGI (reference sequence). V was shortened by 5 bases and J by 4 bases, with 3 bases between the two germline ends. This CDR3 has 11 residues.

This clone occurred once. The chain uses TRBV2 and TRBJ2-7, with D tentatively TRBD2 (6 bases). The V gene lost 6 bases and the J gene lost 7 bases, with 10 bases spanning the gap. Germline V gene sequence: CDR1 SNHLY, CDR2 FYNNEI. The CDR3 consists of 11 residues. DNA of the CDR3: TGTGCCAGCAGGGGCCGGGGGGAGCAGTACTTC. This gives the protein CASRGRGEQYF.